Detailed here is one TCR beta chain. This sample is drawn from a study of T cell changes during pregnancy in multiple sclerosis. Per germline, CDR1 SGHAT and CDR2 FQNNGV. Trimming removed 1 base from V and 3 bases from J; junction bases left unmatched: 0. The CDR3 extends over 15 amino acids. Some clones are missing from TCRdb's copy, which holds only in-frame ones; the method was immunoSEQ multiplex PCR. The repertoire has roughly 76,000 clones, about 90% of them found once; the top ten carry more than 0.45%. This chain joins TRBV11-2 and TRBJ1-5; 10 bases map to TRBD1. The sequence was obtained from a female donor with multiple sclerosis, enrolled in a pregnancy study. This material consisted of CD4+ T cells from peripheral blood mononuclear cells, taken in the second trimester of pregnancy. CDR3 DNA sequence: TGTGCCAGCAGCTTAGGACAGGGGGCCAATCAGCCCCAGCATTTT. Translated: CASSLGQGANQPQHF.